Shown below are 20 T cell receptor beta chains from a single sample sequenced in a study of CD4 T cells in relation to SARS-CoV-2 and coronaviruses. Here immunoSEQ multiplex PCR was the method, and the copy in TCRdb shows in-frame clones only, minus some. The sample holds just under 30,000 clones, about three quarters seen once. No antigen has been assigned to these receptors. Unexposed donor CD4+ T cells date from about 2011-2018, before the COVID-19 pandemic. CD4+ T cells were isolated from the cells after about ten days of culture. The sequenced sample was CD4+ T cells from PBMCs, cultured in vitro. The receptor source for this set is a human donor in good health.

This clone was observed once. V and J are TRBV5-1 and TRBJ2-3, with 9 bases matching TRBD2. Losses at the gene ends were 3 bases for V and 1 base for J; bases not matched to a gene: 12. The CDR3 sequence is 18 residues long. Germline V gives CDR1 SGHRS, CDR2 YFSETQ. The CDR3 nucleotides are TGCGCCAGCAGCTCGGGACTAGCCTTCCTTCGAGGCACAGATACGCAGTATTTT. Its translation: CASSSGLAFLRGTDTQYF. Supplemented by reference TRBV5-1 and TRBJ2-3, the full variable domain reads KAGVTQTPRYLIKTRGQQVTLSCSPISGHRSVSWYQQTPGQGLQFLFEYFSETQRNKGNFPGRFSGRQFSNSRSEMNVSTLELGDSALYLCASSSGLAFLRGTDTQYFGPGTRLTVL.

This chain joins TRBV11-2 and TRBJ1-2, with a possible D match to TRBD1 (5 bases). CDR3 size: 15 residues. Germline V CDR1 and CDR2: SGHAT, FQNNGV. Trimming cost V 3 bases and J 8 bases, with 19 bases left between them. CDR3 sequence (DNA): TGTGCCAGCAGCTTTGCTCCTCGGGGGGGTCTGGGCTACACCTTC. Protein: CASSFAPRGGLGYTF.

The chain links TRBV10-3 to TRBJ2-3; D is uncertain. Germline CDR1 is ENHRY and CDR2 is SYGVKD. V lost 0 bases and J 3 bases, leaving 10 bases between the germline ends. This CDR3 has 15 residues. The CDR3 reads CAISESRRKTDTQYF. CDR3 bases: TGTGCCATCAGTGAGTCAAGGCGGAAAACAGATACGCAGTATTTT.

The chain is built from TRBV11-3 and TRBJ2-3, with 9 bases that match TRBD1. CDR3 length: 15 residues. Per germline, CDR1 SGHNT and CDR2 YENEEA. With V trimmed by 5 bases and J by 5 bases, 8 bases remained unmatched. CDR3 loop: CASSTRTGEGDTQYF. The CDR3 nucleotides are TGTGCCAGCAGCACTCGGACAGGGGAGGGAGATACGCAGTATTTT.

V and J are TRBV4-3 and TRBJ2-7; D is unresolved. The CDR3 is 13 residues long. Between the trimmed V and J ends, which lost 0 bases and 6 bases, there was a span of 9 bases. Looked up from germline, CDR1 is LGHNA and CDR2 is YSLEER. DNA of the CDR3: TGCGCCAGCAGCCAAGAAGGGTGGAGCGAGCAGTACTTC. It codes for CASSQEGWSEQYF.

V and J are TRBV5-4 and TRBJ1-1; 8 nucleotides match TRBD1. The CDR3 is 15 residues long. With 5 bases clipped from V and 7 bases from J, the junction kept 13 bases outside the gene matches. CDR1 and CDR2 from the germline V gene are SGHNT and YYREEE (reference sequence). The CDR3 region has the DNA TGTGCCAGCAGTGCTCCGAAGACAGGGGCGGATGAAGCTTTCTTT. Its protein is CASSAPKTGADEAFF. Together with reference TRBV5-4 and TRBJ1-1, the CDR3 gives the full variable domain: ETGVTQSPTHLIKTRGQQVTLRCSSQSGHNTVSWYQQALGQGPQFIFQYYREEENGRGNFPPRFSGLQFPNYSSELNVNALELDDSALYLCASSAPKTGADEAFFGQGTRLTVV.

This chain connects TRBV7-8 to TRBJ2-1, with D unclear. Deletions cut 1 base from V and 0 bases from J, with 4 bases between. The CDR3 loop spans 14 amino acids. CDR1 is SGHVS, CDR2 FQNEAQ, per germline. CDR3 nucleotide sequence: TGTGCCAGCAGCTTAGATAGCTCCTACAATGAGCAGTTCTTC. This translates into CASSLDSSYNEQFF.

The chain couples TRBV3-1 (or the pseudogene TRBV3-2) to TRBJ1-5; TRBD1 matches 7 bases. The J segment lost 6 bases and the V segment lost 0 bases, leaving 5 bases of the junction unmatched. The germline V gene has CDR1 LGHDT and CDR2 YNNKEL (reference sequence). The CDR3 runs to 15 residues. In nucleotides, the CDR3 is TGTGCCAGCAGCCAAGATTGGTCAGGGGGTCAGCCCCAGCATTTT. This encodes CASSQDWSGGQPQHF.

The rearrangement links TRBV4-3 to TRBJ2-7; 10 bases fit TRBD2. Germline lookup yields CDR1 LGHNA and CDR2 YSLEER. The junction had 3 bases not matched to a gene; V was cut back by 1 base and J by 3 bases. The CDR3 totals 15 residues. For the CDR3, the DNA is TGCGCCAGCAGCCAAGTACTAGCGGGGATCTACGAGCAGTACTTC. The encoded protein is CASSQVLAGIYEQYF.

This clone was counted only a few times. The chain has TRBV5-1 and TRBJ1-1, with 9 bases that match TRBD1. Per germline, CDR1 SGHRS and CDR2 YFSETQ. The ends lost 0 bases at V and 5 bases at J; junction bases unmatched: 8. This CDR3 has 16 amino acids. DNA for the CDR3: TGCGCCAGCAGCTTGGTGGGACAGGGTTTGAGGACTGAAGCTTTCTTT. Translating gives CASSLVGQGLRTEAFF.

This sequence joins TRBV2 and TRBJ1-4; D unclear. From germline, CDR1 is SNHLY and CDR2 FYNNEI. V was cut by 5 bases and J by 5 bases, with 15 bases left in between. The CDR3 has 15 amino acids. This CDR3 is CASSQEQTLNEKLFF. CDR3 sequence (DNA): TGTGCCAGCAGTCAGGAACAAACGCTAAATGAAAAACTGTTTTTT.

The genes are TRBV4-3 and TRBJ1-4, with D uncertain. In germline, CDR1 is LGHNA, CDR2 YSLEER. This CDR3 contains 13 residues. Trimming pared 0 bases from V and 6 bases from J, leaving 5 bases between. CDR3 in DNA: TGCGCCAGCAGCCAAGAGTTGTATGAAAAACTGTTTTTT. Protein: CASSQELYEKLFF.

The chain combines TRBV10-2 with TRBJ2-1, with D possibly TRBD1 on 5 matching bases. The ends were cut back, 2 bases at V and 2 bases at J, with 10 bases in the middle. CDR3 length: 15 amino acids. The V gene's germline CDR1 is WSHSY and CDR2 SAAADI. The CDR3 loop reads CASSENLGAYNEQFF. CDR3 coding DNA: TGCGCCAGCAGTGAGAATTTAGGGGCCTACAATGAGCAGTTCTTC.

V is TRBV6-5 and J is TRBJ2-5; D is uncertain. The CDR3 contains 14 residues. Germline values: CDR1 MNHEY, CDR2 SVGAGI. V dropped 0 bases and J dropped 3 bases, with 8 bases sitting between them. CDR3 nucleotides: TGTGCCAGCAGTTACTCGATTCAGGAAGAGACCCAGTACTTC. This translates into CASSYSIQEETQYF.

A few counts support this clone. The chain employs TRBV12-5 and TRBJ2-3; D is undetermined. From germline, CDR1 is LGHNT and CDR2 FRNRAP. The V and J ends lost 7 bases and 4 bases respectively, with 9 bases between them. This CDR3 region has 12 residues. The CDR3: CASVLGADTQYF. The CDR3 bases are TGTGCTAGTGTCCTGGGCGCAGATACGCAGTATTTT.

The chain is built from TRBV3-1 (or the pseudogene TRBV3-2) and TRBJ1-5; D call uncertain. CDR1 is LGHDT and CDR2 is YNNKEL in the germline V gene (reference sequence). The ends were cut back, 3 bases at V and 4 bases at J, with 16 bases in the middle. There are 16 residues in the CDR3. In DNA, the CDR3 is TGTGCCAGCAGCCAGACACCCCTCCGGTCAAATCAGCCCCAGCATTTT. This sequence encodes CASSQTPLRSNQPQHF.

Only one count was recorded for this clone. The J gene is TRBJ2-3, the V gene TRBV30; possible D gene TRBD2, 6 bases. The CDR3 runs 15 residues. Germline-derived CDR1 and CDR2 are GTSNPN and SVGIG (reference sequence). Trimming took off 0 bases at V and 1 base at J, with 11 bases between the two ends. CDR3 nucleotide sequence: TGTGCCTGGAGTGTACGGGCTAGCGGCACAGATACGCAGTATTTT. Protein sequence: CAWSVRASGTDTQYF.

The chain has TRBV29-1 and TRBJ2-1; TRBD1 aligns across 9 bases. This CDR3 is 12 amino acids long. After removal of 8 bases from V and 3 bases from J, the junction contained 2 bases not matched to a gene. CDR1 SQVTM and CDR2 ANQGSEA come from the germline V gene. The CDR3 region is CSLGQGYNEQFF. The CDR3 region has the DNA TGCAGCCTGGGACAGGGCTACAATGAGCAGTTCTTC.

The V call is TRBV4-3, the J call TRBJ2-3; D is unresolved. The CDR3 runs 12 residues. Germline V CDR1 and CDR2: LGHNA, YSLEER. The V end lost 1 base, the J end lost 6 bases, and 5 bases lay between the germline ends. The CDR3 DNA follows: TGCGCCAGCAGCCAAGCAGCGGATACGCAGTATTTT. This codes for CASSQAADTQYF.

V usage is TRBV21-1 and J usage is TRBJ2-5; the tabulated D call, TRBD2, remains unverified against the DNA. TRBV21-1 is recorded as a pseudogene. The CDR3 spans 19 residues. The chain's CDR3 is CASSKRGPSGRGRQETQYF. The CDR3 coding sequence is TGTGCCAGCAGCAAAAGGGGTCCTAGCGGGAGGGGAAGGCAAGAGACCCAGTACTTC.